These 23 T cell receptor beta chains were sequenced from one sample in a study of metastatic and nonmetastatic thyroid tumors. All patients reached thyroid surgery having received no treatment beforehand. TCRdb re-clonotyped the PCR reads via MiXCR. The sample lists roughly 30,000 clones; 24% were seen once. Sequencing was carried out using blood. The source of these receptors is a female donor with papillary thyroid cancer or a benign thyroid nodule (not recorded which). Some clones in this sample may be carry-over from other donors' samples.

The chain couples TRBV11-2 to TRBJ2-1; D is unresolved. With 5 bases removed from V and 0 bases from J, the gap between germline ends came to 14 bases. The CDR3 is 16 amino acids. Germline V gene lookup returns CDR1 SGHAT and CDR2 FQNNGV. The CDR3 spells CASSPSVAASYNEQFF. The CDR3 region has the DNA TGTGCCAGCAGCCCCTCAGTGGCGGCCTCCTACAATGAGCAGTTCTTC.

Ten or more counts support this clone. The gene calls are TRBV4-2 and TRBJ2-7; TRBD1 might be the D (6 bases). Trimming removed 0 bases at V and 0 bases at J, with 9 bases between. CDR1 and CDR2 from the germline V gene are LGHNA and YNFKEQ. The CDR3 is 15 residues long. The CDR3 reads CASSQDQGSSYEQYF. DNA of the CDR3: TGTGCCAGCAGCCAAGATCAGGGGAGCTCCTACGAGCAGTACTTC.

In its sample, this clone was seen a few times. CDR3 DNA sequence: TGTGCCAGTCAATGGGTGGTATCCACCGGGGAGCTGTTTTTT. This sequence encodes CASQWVVSTGELFF. The chain carries TRBV6-2 or TRBV6-3 and TRBJ2-2, with no clear D. Germline values: CDR1 MNHEY, CDR2 SVGEGT. The CDR3 loop spans 14 amino acids. V shed 9 bases and J shed 4 bases, with 15 bases lying between them.

This clone rates as large. The rearrangement links TRBV12-3 or TRBV12-4 to TRBJ2-7; 10 bases line up with TRBD1. The CDR3 runs to 14 residues. V lost 7 bases, J lost 2 bases, and 5 bases stayed unmatched. The CDR3 here is CASTPGTGAYEQYF. In DNA, the CDR3 is TGTGCCAGCACCCCGGGGACAGGGGCCTACGAGCAGTACTTC.

This clone has ten or more counts. DNA of the CDR3: TGTGCCAGCAGCCGACAGGAGAACACTGAAGCTTTCTTT. This translates into CASSRQENTEAFF. V usage is TRBV2 and J usage is TRBJ1-1, with D perhaps matching TRBD1 (6 bases). The CDR3 spans 13 residues. Germline-derived CDR1 and CDR2 are SNHLY and FYNNEI. With 6 bases removed from V and 1 base from J, the gap between germline ends came to 9 bases.

Only a few counts were recorded for this clone. Given a much more abundant clone one base away, this may be a read error. V is TRBV10-2 and J is TRBJ2-4, with TRBD2 matching 7 bases. J lost 9 bases, V lost 2 bases, and 10 bases had no gene match. Germline CDR1 reads WSHSY; CDR2 reads SAAADI. This CDR3 has 15 residues. In DNA form, the CDR3 reads TGCGCCAGCAGTGAGAAGAGGACTAGAGAATCCATTCAGTACTTC. As protein: CASSEKRTRESIQYF.

This clone was found a few times. The genes are TRBV27 and TRBJ2-7; 8 nucleotides align to TRBD2. The germline gives CDR1 MNHEY, CDR2 SMNVEV (reference sequence). J gave up 4 bases and V 6 bases, and 5 bases lay outside the gene matches. The CDR3 runs to 13 residues. CDR3 bases: TGTGCCAGCAGCCCCCTAGCGGGTTACGAGCAGTACGTC. Protein product: CASSPLAGYEQYV.

The chain combines TRBV11-2 with TRBJ1-2; 8 nucleotides agree with TRBD1. The V segment lost 2 bases and the J segment 1 base; nucleotides outside the gene matches: 9. The CDR3 totals 17 residues. Germline V CDR1 and CDR2: SGHAT, FQNNGV. The CDR3 protein is CASSLSPRTGRNYGYTF. The CDR3 DNA reads TGTGCCAGCAGCTTATCACCCCGGACAGGGCGTAACTATGGCTACACCTTC.

In its sample, this clone was seen a few times. The junction shows a germline mismatch at one end, possibly a read error. J is TRBJ2-7 and V is TRBV10-3, with TRBD2 matching over 7 bases. Germline CDR1 and CDR2: ENHRY and SYGVKD. CDR3 length: 14 residues. The CDR3 bases are TGTGCTATCAGTTCGGCTAGCGGCACCTACGAGCAGTACTTC. It yields the protein CAISSASGTYEQYF.

This clone has ten or more counts. The chain recombines TRBV12-5 with TRBJ2-1; 10 bases fit TRBD2. From germline, CDR1 is LGHNT and CDR2 FRNRAP. The CDR3 totals 18 residues. Germline trimming cut 2 bases from V and 4 bases from J; bases unmatched to any gene: 11. CDR3 DNA: TGTGCTAGTGGTTTGCGCTCCTGGACTAGCGGAGCGTACAATGAGCAGTTCTTC. This sequence encodes CASGLRSWTSGAYNEQFF.

At least ten counts were recorded for this clone. The J gene is TRBJ2-7, the V gene TRBV5-1, with 12 bases identical to TRBD2. The germline gives CDR1 SGHRS, CDR2 YFSETQ. Losses at the gene ends were 5 bases for V and 4 bases for J; bases not matched to a gene: 4. CDR3 length: 14 residues. The CDR3, as DNA: TGCGCCAGCAGGTACCTAGCGGGAGGGTACGAGCAGTACTTC. It is translated as CASRYLAGGYEQYF.

This clone has a single count. CDR3 sequence (DNA): TGCAGTGCTGTCTTTCCGGGGCGGATGGAGACCAGGTACTTC. Translated, it gives CSAVFPGRMETRYF. The chain uses TRBV20-1 and TRBJ2-5; D tentatively reads TRBD1 or TRBD2 (5 bases each). V lost 5 bases and J 13 bases, leaving 26 bases between the germline ends. There are 14 residues in the CDR3. Per the germline V gene, CDR1 is DFQATT and CDR2 is SNEGSKA (reference sequence).

In its sample, this clone was seen many times. The V call is TRBV20-1, the J call TRBJ2-1; 10 positions match TRBD2. This CDR3 contains 16 residues. Germline CDR1 DFQATT, CDR2 SNEGSKA (reference sequence). The J segment lost 8 bases and the V segment lost 0 bases, leaving 10 bases of the junction unmatched. The CDR3 region has the DNA TGCAGTGCTAGAGAGTGGGGTAGCGGGAGGCTGGATGAGCAGTTCTTC. Translating it yields CSAREWGSGRLDEQFF.

This clone occurred many times. V usage is TRBV4-3 and J usage is TRBJ2-7; weak D call: TRBD1 (6 bases). This CDR3 contains 13 residues. Trimming shortened V by 3 bases and J by 3 bases, and 9 bases separated the two germline ends. Germline loops: CDR1 LGHNA, CDR2 YSLEER. The CDR3 region has the DNA TGCGCCAGCAGCCAGGGGGCGGGCTACGAGCAGTACTTC. It codes for CASSQGAGYEQYF.

This clone was seen more than once but under ten times. CDR3 sequence reads: CATRVGGEAFF. DNA for the CDR3: TGTGCCACCCGGGTGGGGGGTGAAGCTTTCTTT. The chain joins TRBV6-1 to TRBJ1-1, with TRBD1 as a possible D gene (5 bases). Germline V gene sequence: CDR1 MNHNS, CDR2 SASEGT. This CDR3 region has 11 residues. Trimming stripped 10 bases from V and 7 bases from J, with 13 bases between.

On this clone: A read error may explain this, as a much larger clone is one base away. The rearrangement joins TRBV3-1 to TRBJ1-1; no clear D gene. The V end was cut by 4 bases, the J end by 4 bases, with 22 bases between. CDR1 and CDR2 from the germline V gene are LGHDT and YNNKEL (reference sequence). CDR3 length equals 17 residues. The CDR3 coding sequence is TGTGCCAGCAGCCCTCCGATGGACGTAGTGCTCGGCACTGAAGCTTTCTTT. Translation gives CASSPPMDVVLGTEAFF.

The rearrangement uses TRBV6-4 and TRBJ2-1; a possible D gene is TRBD1 (5 bases). Per germline, CDR1 MRHNA and CDR2 SNTAGT. Deletions cut 6 bases from V and 12 bases from J, with 24 bases between. The CDR3 contains 15 residues. CDR3: CASSFAAGQHNWQFF. The CDR3 DNA reads TGTGCCAGCAGCTTCGCGGCTGGACAACACAATTGGCAGTTCTTC.

This clone was seen many times. The rearrangement joins TRBV3-1 to TRBJ1-3; 9 bases match TRBD1. CDR1 LGHDT and CDR2 YNNKEL come from the germline V gene (reference sequence). The CDR3 runs 15 residues. Trimming took 4 bases from V and 4 from J; bases not matched to a gene: 5. The DNA of the CDR3 is TGTGCCAGCAGCCTACAGGGGGCGGAGGGAAACACCATATATTTT. It encodes CASSLQGAEGNTIYF.

This clone was seen many times. The V and J genes are TRBV6-1 and TRBJ1-5; TRBD1 matches 7 bases. This CDR3 has 15 amino acids. Germline V gives CDR1 MNHNS, CDR2 SASEGT. V lost 6 bases and J lost 2; bases outside the gene matches: 7. Written as DNA, the CDR3 is TGTGCCAGCAGGGAGGGGGCGCGGGGCAATCAGCCCCAGCATTTT. Residues: CASREGARGNQPQHF.

This clone was counted many times. The chain is built from TRBV20-1 and TRBJ2-7; 7 bases line up with TRBD1. Losses at the gene ends were 6 bases for V and 1 base for J; bases not matched to a gene: 6. CDR1 and CDR2 (germline): DFQATT, SNEGSKA (reference sequence). This CDR3 has 13 amino acids. The CDR3 is CSAANRGSYEQYF. CDR3 sequence (DNA): TGCAGTGCCGCCAACAGGGGATCCTACGAGCAGTACTTC.

This clone was picked up many times. At one boundary the junction diverges from the germline segment, which might be a read error. Additional DNA sequences in this sample encode the identical CDR3. The V call is TRBV3-1, the J call TRBJ2-3, with 8 bases identical to TRBD2. Germline lookup yields CDR1 LGHDT and CDR2 YNNKEL (reference sequence). The CDR3 sequence is 16 residues long. CDR3 DNA: TGTGCCAGCAGCCAAGAACTAGCGGATATCACAGATACGCAGTACTTT. Residues: CASSQELADITDTQYF.

This clone was recorded many times. The genes are TRBV3-1 and TRBJ1-2; D gene uncertain. The CDR3 contains 13 residues. Germline CDR1 reads LGHDT; CDR2 reads YNNKEL (reference sequence). V was shortened by 4 bases and J by 6 bases, with 12 bases between the two germline ends. The CDR3 loop reads CASSPAARDGYTF. The CDR3 bases are TGTGCCAGCAGCCCCGCCGCGAGGGATGGCTACACCTTC.

This clone is labeled as medium-sized. V and J are TRBV12-3 or TRBV12-4 and TRBJ2-7; 7 positions match TRBD2. V was pared by 3 bases and J by 1 base, with 3 bases of the junction left unmatched. The CDR3 runs to 14 residues. As DNA, the CDR3 is TGTGCCAGCAGTTTTGGCGGGGGATCCTACGAGCAGTACTTC. Its translation is CASSFGGGSYEQYF.